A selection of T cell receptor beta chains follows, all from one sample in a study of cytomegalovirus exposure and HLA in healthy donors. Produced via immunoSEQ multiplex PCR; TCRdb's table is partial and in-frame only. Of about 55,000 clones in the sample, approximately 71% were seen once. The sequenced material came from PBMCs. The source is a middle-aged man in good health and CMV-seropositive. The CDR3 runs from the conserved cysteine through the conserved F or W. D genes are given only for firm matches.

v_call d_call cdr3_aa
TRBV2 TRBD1 CARAPDRKNTEAFF
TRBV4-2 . CASSQDQGQETQYF
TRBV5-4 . CASSPKGGVTDTQYF
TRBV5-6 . CASSWGQLNTEAFF
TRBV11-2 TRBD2 CASRESGGANNEQFF
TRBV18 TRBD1 CASSPPSGGGFRTQYF
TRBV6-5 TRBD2 CASSWTSGASYEQYF
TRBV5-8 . CASSLDPEGYGYTF
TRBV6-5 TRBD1 CASRAGTENTGELFF
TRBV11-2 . CASSLGSGLRSTDTQYF
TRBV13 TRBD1 CASSYTGALRTSNYGYTF
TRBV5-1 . CASSLGAGEEKLFF
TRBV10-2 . CASSVAGASYEQYF
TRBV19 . CASKGTGVGTDTQYF
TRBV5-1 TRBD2 CASSSTSGGGDTQYF
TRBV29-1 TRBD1 CSVGPGTGSDEQYF
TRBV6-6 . CASVREPGYGNQPQHF
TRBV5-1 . CASSLSGGNGYGYTF
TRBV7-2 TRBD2 CASSRLAGGANTGELFF